These 28 T cell receptor beta chains share one sample of origin, sequenced in a study of cytomegalovirus exposure and HLA in healthy donors. Primers for the PCR totalled 60 Vbeta and 13 Jbeta. The data were produced by immunoSEQ multiplex PCR, yet TCRdb's version contains in-frame clones alone and is incomplete. In all, the sample yields approximately 170,000 clones. Specimen: PBMCs. Source of these receptors: a woman younger than 30 in good health and CMV-seropositive.

This chain uses TRBV2 with TRBJ1-3; tentative D call: TRBD1 (5 bases). V lost 6 bases and J 9 bases, leaving 9 bases between the germline ends. The CDR3 contains 11 residues. From germline, CDR1 is SNHLY and CDR2 FYNNEI. In DNA, the CDR3 is TGTGCCAGCAGCGACAGTCTCACCATATATTTT. Protein sequence: CASSDSLTIYF. The full variable domain, its missing parts supplied by reference TRBV2 and TRBJ1-3, is EPEVTQTPSHQVTQMGQEVILRCVPISNHLYFYWYRQILGQKVEFLVSFYNNEISEKSEIFDDQFSVERPDGSNFTLKIRSTKLEDSAMYFCASSDSLTIYFGEGSWLTVV.

This chain joins TRBV12-5 and TRBJ2-7; 10 positions match TRBD1. The germline V gene encodes CDR1 LGHNT and CDR2 FRNRAP. V shed 4 bases and J 7 bases; nucleotides not matched to a gene: 7. The length of the CDR3 is 14 residues. CDR3 nucleotide sequence: TGTGCTAGTGGTTCATGGGACAGGGGAGTGGAGCAGTACTTC. Translating it yields CASGSWDRGVEQYF.

The V and J genes are TRBV5-6 and TRBJ2-4, with TRBD1 as a possible D gene (6 bases). The CDR3 spans 18 residues. The V end lost 1 base, the J end lost 0 bases, and 17 bases lay between the germline ends. Germline CDR1 SGHDT, CDR2 YYEEEE. CDR3 amino acids: CASSLLLPGALAKNIQYF. The CDR3 coding sequence is TGTGCCAGCAGCTTGCTACTCCCAGGGGCTCTAGCCAAAAACATTCAGTACTTC. Using reference TRBV5-6 and TRBJ2-4 for the parts outside the CDR3, the full variable domain is DAGVTQSPTHLIKTRGQQVTLRCSPKSGHDTVSWYQQALGQGPQFIFQYYEEEERQRGNFPDRFSGHQFPNYSSELNVNALLLGDSALYLCASSLLLPGALAKNIQYFGAGTRLSVL.

On this clone: The junction does not match germline at one end; this may be a read error. This rearrangement joins TRBV4-1 to TRBJ1-2, with no clear D. The CDR3 contains 13 residues. Germline V gene sequence: CDR1 MGHRA, CDR2 YSYEKL. The CDR3 region is CASSPRREVGLGF. CDR3 DNA sequence: TGCGCCAGCAGCCCCCGGCGTGAGGTTGGGTTAGGCTTC.

CDR3 in DNA: TGTGCCATCAGGACAGTGAACACTGAAGCTTTCTTT. Its protein is CAIRTVNTEAFF. The gene calls are TRBV10-3 and TRBJ1-1, with a tentative D call TRBD1 (5 bases). CDR1 is ENHRY and CDR2 is SYGVKD in the germline V gene. Trimming shortened V by 6 bases and J by 0 bases, and 5 bases separated the two germline ends. The CDR3 consists of 12 residues.

The chain links TRBV5-6 to TRBJ2-1; 7 bases agree with TRBD2. CDR3 length: 17 amino acids. From germline, CDR1 is SGHDT and CDR2 YYEEEE. Trimming removed 0 bases from V and 5 bases from J; junction bases left unmatched: 11. The CDR3 here is CASSLVGVQRGNNEQFF. The CDR3 DNA follows: TGTGCCAGCAGCTTGGTTGGGGTCCAGCGGGGAAACAATGAGCAGTTCTTC.

V is TRBV6-1 and J is TRBJ2-7; 16 bases align to TRBD2. This CDR3 has 15 residues. The V gene's germline CDR1 is MNHNS and CDR2 SASEGT. Trimming removed 7 bases from V and 2 bases from J; junction bases left unmatched: 2. The DNA for the CDR3 is TGTGCCAGCAAGGGGACTAGCGGGGGGGCCTACGAGCAGTACTTC. This encodes CASKGTSGGAYEQYF.

This chain connects TRBV11-2 to TRBJ1-1, with D possibly TRBD1 on 6 matching bases. V lost 5 bases, J lost 0 bases, and 16 bases lay in between. Germline V gives CDR1 SGHAT, CDR2 FQNNGV. This CDR3 region has 16 residues. CDR3 DNA sequence: TGTGCCAGCAGCCAATTCCGGGGGGCTGTGAACACTGAAGCTTTCTTT. Amino acid sequence: CASSQFRGAVNTEAFF.

CDR3 DNA: TGTGCCAGCGAGGTGATAGCGTTGACAGATACGCAGTATTTT. It codes for CASEVIALTDTQYF. The chain uses TRBV21-1 and TRBJ2-3; the tabulated D call, TRBD2, remains unverified against the DNA. TRBV21-1 is listed as a pseudogene. The CDR3 has 14 residues.

This chain links TRBV4-1 with TRBJ1-2; tentative D call: TRBD1 (5 bases). The germline gives CDR1 MGHRA, CDR2 YSYEKL. The CDR3 runs to 13 residues. Trimming left V 3 bases short and J 7 bases short, with 12 bases between. The CDR3 loop reads CASSHPGTAGYTF. The DNA of the CDR3 is TGCGCCAGCAGCCACCCCGGGACTGCTGGCTACACCTTC.

This chain uses TRBV4-1 with TRBJ2-7, with TRBD2 matching over 10 bases. Germline V lookup: CDR1 MGHRA, CDR2 YSYEKL. The CDR3 runs to 17 residues. J lost 3 bases, V lost 1 base, and 9 bases had no gene match. The chain's CDR3 is CASSQVIRAGGLYEQYF. The CDR3 DNA sequence: TGCGCCAGCAGCCAAGTTATCAGAGCGGGAGGGCTCTACGAGCAGTACTTC.

V usage is TRBV7-2 and J usage is TRBJ1-1; D may be TRBD1 (5 bases). Per germline, CDR1 SGHTA and CDR2 FQGNSA. The CDR3 sequence is 15 residues long. The V end lost 6 bases, the J end lost 5 bases, and 19 bases lay between the germline ends. DNA of the CDR3: TGTGCCAGCAGTCCTAAATCCTCAGGGAAGACTGAAGCTTTCTTT. It codes for CASSPKSSGKTEAFF.

This chain connects TRBV29-1 to TRBJ2-7, with 8 bases fitting TRBD1. The CDR3 spans 13 residues. Germline CDR1 is SQVTM and CDR2 is ANQGSEA. V trimming: 5 bases; J trimming: 3 bases; junction bases outside the gene matches: 6. This chain's CDR3 is CSVLRDRGYEQYF. In DNA, the CDR3 is TGCAGCGTTCTCCGAGACAGGGGCTACGAGCAGTACTTC.

The chain employs TRBV11-2 and TRBJ1-6, with D uncertain. CDR3 length: 14 amino acids. CDR1 is SGHAT, CDR2 FQNNGV, per germline. Trimming left V 5 bases short and J 9 bases short, with 14 bases between. CDR3 nucleotide sequence: TGTGCCAGCAGCCTAGGCAGTAACAGTTCACCCCTCCACTTT. This translates into CASSLGSNSSPLHF.

The chain couples TRBV7-9 to TRBJ1-3; weak D call: TRBD1 (5 bases). CDR3 length: 15 residues. Trimming pared 3 bases from V and 0 bases from J, leaving 9 bases between. Germline V lookup: CDR1 SEHNR, CDR2 FQNEAQ (reference sequence). CDR3 coding DNA: TGTGCCAGCAGCTTCGGACAAATCTCTGGAAACACCATATATTTT. Protein product: CASSFGQISGNTIYF.

The gene calls are TRBV6-5 and TRBJ1-2, with TRBD1 as a possible D gene (6 bases). Trimming removed 6 bases from V and 2 bases from J, with 10 bases in between. The CDR3 is 13 residues long. Germline V gives CDR1 MNHEY, CDR2 SVGAGI. The CDR3 sequence: CASRTTGNYGYTF. The CDR3 DNA reads as TGTGCCAGCAGAACTACAGGGAACTATGGCTACACCTTC.

The chain joins TRBV7-3 to TRBJ2-2; possibly TRBD1 for D (6 bases). Trimming pared 6 bases from V and 2 bases from J, leaving 16 bases between. The V gene's germline CDR1 is SGHTA and CDR2 FQGTGA. The CDR3 runs to 16 residues. In DNA, the CDR3 is TGTGCCAGCAGTTCCAAGATCAGGGGAAACACCGGGGAGCTGTTTTTT. It encodes CASSSKIRGNTGELFF.

This chain uses TRBV7-6 with TRBJ1-2; D ambiguous. Looked up from germline, CDR1 is SGHVS and CDR2 is FNYEAQ. Deletions cut 1 base from V and 8 bases from J, with 11 bases between. CDR3 length: 13 amino acids. For the CDR3, the DNA is TGTGCCAGCAGCTTAGAATCCGCCGGGGGCTACACCTTC. This encodes CASSLESAGGYTF.

The J gene is TRBJ1-1, the V gene TRBV6-5, with D possibly being TRBD1 (5 bases). The CDR3 has 15 residues. V lost 0 bases to trimming and J lost 7 bases, with 15 bases between them. CDR1 and CDR2 from the germline V gene are MNHEY and SVGAGI. The CDR3 is CASSYSFRAGGEAFF. CDR3 nucleotide sequence: TGTGCCAGCAGTTACTCGTTTAGGGCCGGGGGTGAAGCTTTCTTT.

The chain uses TRBV6-1 and TRBJ2-4; 11 bases are a match to TRBD1. CDR3 size: 14 residues. Trimming cost V 6 bases and J 8 bases; bases outside gene matches: 6. In germline, CDR1 is MNHNS, CDR2 SASEGT. Here the CDR3 DNA reads TGTGCCAGCAGAGGACAGGGGGCCAGGCACATTCAGTACTTC. Its protein product is CASRGQGARHIQYF.

V is TRBV9 and J is TRBJ2-5; 12 nucleotides agree with TRBD1. The V segment lost 1 base and the J segment 4 bases; nucleotides outside the gene matches: 5. This CDR3 comprises 16 residues. The germline gives CDR1 SGDLS, CDR2 YYNGEE. CDR3 region: CASSVTGTGGRETQYF. In nucleotides, the CDR3 is TGTGCCAGCAGCGTAACCGGGACAGGGGGCCGAGAGACCCAGTACTTC.

This chain joins TRBV2 and TRBJ1-3, with D perhaps matching TRBD1 (6 bases). In germline, CDR1 is SNHLY, CDR2 FYNNEI. V shed 7 bases and J shed 2 bases, with 9 bases lying between them. The CDR3 has 13 residues. CDR3 sequence (DNA): TGTGCCAGCACGGGACAAACTGGAAACACCATATATTTT. It translates to CASTGQTGNTIYF.

The rearrangement links TRBV6-1 to TRBJ2-5, with a possible D match to TRBD1 (6 bases). The J call is doubtful: the DNA matches TRBJ2-7 better. Per the germline V gene, CDR1 is MNHNS and CDR2 is SASEGT. The CDR3 has 14 amino acids. The chain's CDR3 is CASSGTGHRYEQYF. In DNA, the CDR3 is TGTGCCAGCAGTGGCACGGGACATCGCTACGAGCAGTACTTC.

The chain uses TRBV30 and TRBJ1-2, with 7 bases fitting TRBD1. With V trimmed by 5 bases and J by 0 bases, 9 bases remained unmatched. CDR1 and CDR2 (germline): GTSNPN, SVGIG (reference sequence). CDR3 length: 15 amino acids. CDR3 bases: TGTGCCTGGGATAGAGCAGGGGGATCTAACTATGGCTACACCTTC. Its protein product is CAWDRAGGSNYGYTF. Together with reference TRBV30 and TRBJ1-2, the CDR3 gives the full variable domain: SQTIHQWPATLVQPVGSPLSLECTVEGTSNPNLYWYRQAAGRGLQLLFYSVGIGQISSEVPQNLSASRPQDRQFILSSKKLLLSDSGFYLCAWDRAGGSNYGYTFGSGTRLTVV.

The V gene is TRBV6-5, the J gene TRBJ1-4; D is perhaps TRBD1 (5 bases). This CDR3 spans 14 amino acids. With 5 bases removed from V and 2 bases from J, the gap between germline ends came to 9 bases. In germline, CDR1 is MNHEY, CDR2 SVGAGI. The chain's CDR3 is CASSQGWTNEKLFF. CDR3 sequence (DNA): TGTGCCAGCAGTCAGGGTTGGACTAATGAAAAACTGTTTTTT.

V gene TRBV20-1 combines with J gene TRBJ1-1; D not resolved. Trimming took 3 bases from V and 3 from J, leaving 5 bases between them. The CDR3 extends over 11 amino acids. CDR1 is DFQATT and CDR2 is SNEGSKA in the germline V gene (reference sequence). The chain's CDR3 is CSARSYTEAFF. CDR3 bases: TGCAGTGCTAGGTCATACACTGAAGCTTTCTTT.

J is TRBJ2-3 and V is TRBV7-3; 7 positions match TRBD2. Trimming at V came to 0 bases and at J to 1 base, leaving 1 base not matched to a gene. This CDR3 has 15 amino acids. From germline, CDR1 is SGHTA and CDR2 FQGTGA. CDR3 protein: CASSLTGGGTDTQYF. DNA for the CDR3: TGTGCCAGCAGCTTAACTGGGGGGGGCACAGATACGCAGTATTTT.

The chain carries TRBV4-2 and TRBJ2-5; 11 bases fit TRBD2. The length of the CDR3 is 16 residues. After removal of 1 base from V and 4 bases from J, the junction contained 5 bases not matched to a gene. CDR1 and CDR2 from the germline V gene are LGHNA and YNFKEQ. The CDR3 protein is CASSQALAGVRETQYF. The CDR3, as DNA: TGTGCCAGCAGCCAAGCACTAGCGGGAGTTCGAGAGACCCAGTACTTC.